This T cell receptor (beta chain) was captured by sequencing in a study of blood T cell repertoires in COVID-19. Only in-frame clones appear in the TCRdb table, and some are missing; sequencing was by immunoSEQ multiplex PCR. The table includes 100,000 to 150,000 clones, about four fifths detected once. In Seattle, patients joined the study during active infection and were tracked longitudinally. Germline V CDR1 and CDR2: SEHNR, FQNEAQ (reference sequence). This CDR3 spans 15 amino acids. Trimming stripped 4 bases from V and 3 bases from J, with 16 bases between. This chain uses TRBV7-9 with TRBJ2-7; possible D gene TRBD1, 6 bases. The receptor's source is a man aged 25-45 years with COVID-19, enrolled during active disease. Sequenced sample: peripheral blood. The CDR3 here is CASSYGMATGYEQYF. The CDR3 nucleotides are TGTGCCAGCAGCTATGGAATGGCGACAGGCTACGAGCAGTACTTC. Full variable domain (remainder filled in from reference TRBV7-9 and TRBJ2-7): DTGVSQNPRHKITKRGQNVTFRCDPISEHNRLYWYRQTLGQGPEFLTYFQNEAQLEKSRLLSDRFSAERPKGSFSTLEIQRTEQGDSAMYLCASSYGMATGYEQYFGPGTRLTVT.